This T cell receptor (beta chain) was sequenced for a study of CD4 T cells in relation to SARS-CoV-2 and coronaviruses. About the study: TCR beta CDR3s were sequenced after approximately ten-day antigen culture of PBMCs.

This clone was seen only a few times. As yet, its antigen is unknown. Here immunoSEQ multiplex PCR was the method, and the copy in TCRdb shows in-frame clones only, minus some. The sample lists approximately 30,000 clones; around two thirds were seen once. The unexposed donors gave CD4+ T cells in about 2011-2018, prior to COVID-19. The cells were cultured for under 13 days before CD4+ T cells were isolated. Cultures received half-medium IL-2 refreshes on days 3 and 7. V gave up 2 bases and J gave up 4 bases, with 14 bases separating them. This CDR3 is built from 15 residues. Germline CDR1 is SGHTA and CDR2 is FQGNSA.

The J gene is TRBJ1-1, the V gene TRBV7-2; tentative D call: TRBD1 (6 bases). The specimen sequenced was CD4+ T cells from PBMCs, cultured in vitro. The sequence was collected from a human donor in good health. The CDR3 DNA is TGTGCCAGCAGCTTAAGGGGGGGGCCGGGCACTGAAGCTTTCTTT. Protein sequence: CASSLRGGPGTEAFF. Supplemented by reference TRBV7-2 and TRBJ1-1, the full variable domain reads GAGVSQSPSNKVTEKGKDVELRCDPISGHTALYWYRQSLGQGLEFLIYFQGNSAPDKSGLPSDRFSAERTGGSVSTLTIQRTQQEDSAVYLCASSLRGGPGTEAFFGQGTRLTVV.